The 16 T cell receptor beta chains below were found in one sample sequenced in a study of beta chain features in type 1 diabetes. The entirety of the isolated RNA underwent reverse transcription, so expressed TCRB transcripts were sequenced. Method: immunoSEQ multiplex PCR; TCRdb's copy keeps in-frame clones and lacks some. The repertoire holds about 620,000 clones, with roughly 16% as singletons. The sample comprised naive CD4+ T cells from blood. These receptors were taken from a man aged 18-30 years in good health.

The gene calls are TRBV5-6 and TRBJ1-2, with D possibly being TRBD1 (5 bases). V was clipped by 0 bases and J by 8 bases, with 8 bases between them. Germline values: CDR1 SGHDT, CDR2 YYEEEE. The CDR3 spans 12 residues. The chain's CDR3 is CASSLDRGGYTF. CDR3 bases: TGTGCCAGCAGCTTGGATAGGGGCGGCTACACCTTC.

The rearrangement uses TRBV10-3 and TRBJ1-1; the D gene is possibly TRBD1 (6 bases). The CDR3 consists of 14 residues. Trimming left V 1 base short and J 10 bases short, with 16 bases between. The germline V gene has CDR1 ENHRY and CDR2 SYGVKD. The CDR3 bases are TGTGCCATCAGTGAGTTAGCAGGGGATAGGTCAGCTTTCTTT. Protein: CAISELAGDRSAFF.

This sequence joins TRBV7-3 and TRBJ2-3; 7 bases are a match to TRBD1. Losses at the gene ends were 5 bases for V and 0 bases for J; bases not matched to a gene: 8. The CDR3 extends over 16 amino acids. CDR1 and CDR2 (germline): SGHTA, FQGTGA. CDR3 sequence (DNA): TGTGCCAGCAGCCGACAGGGAAACCCTAGCACAGATACGCAGTATTTT. Protein sequence: CASSRQGNPSTDTQYF.

The chain joins TRBV4-1 to TRBJ2-3; 9 nucleotides agree with TRBD2. The CDR3 spans 17 residues. CDR1 is MGHRA and CDR2 is YSYEKL in the germline V gene. V lost 5 bases to trimming and J lost 0 bases; unmatched junction nucleotides: 9. The CDR3 loop reads CASSSLLAGLSTDTQYF. CDR3 nucleotide sequence: TGCGCCAGCAGCTCGCTTCTAGCGGGGCTCAGCACAGATACGCAGTATTTT.

There are a few counts of this clone. The genes are TRBV28 and TRBJ1-5; perhaps TRBD1 as D (5 bases). CDR1 is MDHEN, CDR2 SYDVKM, per germline. V was shortened by 3 bases and J by 7 bases, with 16 bases between the two germline ends. This CDR3 is built from 15 residues. CDR3: CASSFEGRLAQPQHF. The CDR3, as DNA: TGTGCCAGCAGTTTCGAGGGGCGACTTGCCCAGCCCCAGCATTTT.

This clone was seen many times. The chain couples TRBV10-3 to TRBJ2-7; 10 bases match TRBD2. CDR3 size: 15 residues. Unmatched junction bases numbered 13, after V lost 8 bases and J lost 6 bases. Germline V CDR1 and CDR2: ENHRY, SYGVKD. CDR3 nucleotides: TGTGCCATCCGGGAGGCCAGCGGGAGGGCCGGCGAGCAGTACTTC. Its translation: CAIREASGRAGEQYF.

The gene calls are TRBV4-1 and TRBJ2-1; D gene unclear. Germline CDR1 reads MGHRA; CDR2 reads YSYEKL. The CDR3 has 12 amino acids. V gave up 1 base and J gave up 12 bases, with 10 bases separating them. The CDR3 spells CASSQGSSSQFF. CDR3 in DNA: TGCGCCAGCAGCCAAGGTTCATCTTCGCAGTTCTTC.

This clone was counted a single time. V is TRBV19 and J is TRBJ2-5; tentatively, D is TRBD2 (6 bases). The germline V gene encodes CDR1 LNHDA and CDR2 SQIVND (reference sequence). The CDR3 is made up of 16 amino acids. The V end lost 9 bases, the J end lost 1 base, and 21 bases lay between the germline ends. The chain's CDR3 is CASNNNGEVSQETQYF. Here the CDR3 DNA reads TGTGCCAGCAATAATAACGGGGAGGTCTCCCAAGAGACCCAGTACTTC. Full variable domain (missing parts from reference TRBV19 and TRBJ2-5): DGGITQSPKYLFRKEGQNVTLSCEQNLNHDAMYWYRQDPGQGLRLIYYSQIVNDFQKGDIAEGYSVSREKKESFPLTVTSAQKNPTAFYLCASNNNGEVSQETQYFGPGTRLLVL.

The chain joins TRBV5-6 to TRBJ1-5; TRBD1 aligns across 7 bases. CDR1 SGHDT and CDR2 YYEEEE come from the germline V gene. There are 13 residues in the CDR3. V lost 4 bases, J lost 6 bases, and 4 bases stayed unmatched. CDR3 in amino acids: CASSPTGSQPQHF. CDR3 in DNA: TGTGCCAGCAGCCCGACAGGGTCTCAGCCCCAGCATTTT.

This clone was detected only once. The V and J genes are TRBV10-3 and TRBJ2-7; D perhaps matches TRBD1 (5 bases). V lost 5 bases to trimming and J lost 6 bases, with 17 bases between them. This CDR3 spans 14 amino acids. Germline-derived CDR1 and CDR2 are ENHRY and SYGVKD. CDR3 nucleotides: TGTGCCATCAGTCAAATCCAGGGTCTCGGCGAGCAGTACTTC. This sequence encodes CAISQIQGLGEQYF.

The chain has TRBV29-1 and TRBJ1-1, with D perhaps TRBD1 (5 bases). The germline V gene has CDR1 SQVTM and CDR2 ANQGSEA. CDR3 length: 14 residues. V dropped 0 bases and J dropped 5 bases, with 13 bases sitting between them. The CDR3 spells CSVEEGQGRTEAFF. Written as DNA, the CDR3 is TGCAGCGTTGAAGAGGGTCAGGGACGGACTGAAGCTTTCTTT.

The chain uses TRBV18 and TRBJ1-1; D ambiguous. V lost 3 bases and J 1 base, leaving 9 bases between the germline ends. The length of the CDR3 is 14 residues. The germline V gene encodes CDR1 KGHSH and CDR2 LQKENI. CDR3 nucleotide sequence: TGTGCCAGCTCACCTATCCGAAAGAACACTGAAGCTTTCTTT. It codes for CASSPIRKNTEAFF.

The chain joins TRBV7-2 to TRBJ2-7; 9 bases line up with TRBD2. The CDR3 length is 16 residues. Unmatched junction bases numbered 11, after V lost 5 bases and J lost 3 bases. The germline V gene encodes CDR1 SGHTA and CDR2 FQGNSA. The CDR3: CASSRNSGGLVYEQYF. The CDR3, as DNA: TGTGCCAGCAGCCGTAATAGCGGGGGACTAGTCTACGAGCAGTACTTC.

This clone came up a few times. The rearrangement links TRBV4-2 to TRBJ1-4, with TRBD1 matching 8 bases. The CDR3 is made up of 16 amino acids. CDR1 is LGHNA and CDR2 is YNFKEQ in the germline V gene. V lost 1 base and J lost 7; bases outside the gene matches: 8. The CDR3 reads CASSQGAGTGVEKLFF. CDR3 DNA sequence: TGTGCCAGCAGCCAAGGAGCCGGGACAGGCGTTGAAAAACTGTTTTTT.

This clone turned up a few times. The chain couples TRBV10-3 to TRBJ2-5; TRBD2 matches 10 bases. Trimming removed 4 bases from V and 8 bases from J; junction bases left unmatched: 10. CDR1 is ENHRY, CDR2 SYGVKD, per germline. The CDR3 has 15 amino acids. CDR3 amino acids: CAISAKALAGVTQYF. As DNA, the CDR3 is TGTGCCATCAGTGCCAAGGCGCTAGCGGGAGTTACCCAGTACTTC.

J is TRBJ2-5 and V is TRBV6-5; D is perhaps TRBD1 or TRBD2 (5 bases each). The V gene's germline CDR1 is MNHEY and CDR2 SVGAGI. V was cut by 4 bases and J by 3 bases, with 15 bases left in between. The CDR3 has 15 amino acids. The CDR3: CASSFRQRAKETQYF. DNA of the CDR3: TGTGCCAGCAGTTTCAGACAGAGGGCCAAAGAGACCCAGTACTTC.